This TCR beta chain came from a study of T cell responses to AZD1222 COVID-19 vaccine. Overall study findings and caveats: Donors were mostly white British, more females; clonal diversity possibly underestimated. Among AZD1222 vaccinees, only 5 or 6 were seropositive at baseline. Repertoire sampling happened only post peak T cell response.

The protocol was immunoSEQ multiplex PCR, while the TCRdb copy is restricted to in-frame clones and leaves out a portion. The repertoire holds 150,000 to 200,000 clones, with about 90% as singletons. Second doses at about 4 or about 12 weeks were pooled. The CDR3 spans 15 residues. Germline V gene sequence: CDR1 SGDLS, CDR2 YYNGEE. With 3 bases clipped from V and 2 bases from J, the junction kept 6 bases outside the gene matches. This clone was picked up a small number of times. Its specificity is unknown. The starting material was peripheral blood, obtained 28 days after the second AZD1222 dose. The TCR comes from an adult who received the AZD1222 COVID-19 vaccine. The chain has TRBV9 and TRBJ2-7, with 9 nucleotides matching TRBD1. CDR3 nucleotide sequence: TGTGCCAGCAGCGCGGGGACAGGGCCTACCTACGAGCAGTACTTC. This encodes CASSAGTGPTYEQYF.